This TCR beta chain was found in a study of T cell responses to AZD1222 COVID-19 vaccine. Study conclusions and caveats: Mostly white British, mostly female donors; authors suggested clonal diversity may be underestimated. Only a handful of people who got AZD1222 tested seropositive at baseline. Reportedly, nearly half the spike-specific TCRs target unmutated variant regions.

Repertoires were generated with immunoSEQ multiplex PCR, while TCRdb's copy carries only in-frame clones and drops some. The sample records roughly 150,000 clones, 92% being singletons. Germline V gene lookup returns CDR1 MDHEN and CDR2 SYDVKM. This CDR3 spans 12 amino acids. V shed 1 base and J shed 4 bases, with 5 bases lying between them. Concerning this clone: Its antigen is not identified. Other DNA sequences in the sample encode the same CDR3.

It was second doses at about 4 or about 12 weeks that were pooled. This sequence joins TRBV28 and TRBJ2-7; the D gene is possibly TRBD1 (5 bases). The material was peripheral blood, obtained 28 days after the second AZD1222 dose. The sequence was collected from an adult who received the AZD1222 COVID-19 vaccine. CDR3: CASSLSGYEQYF. CDR3 DNA sequence: TGTGCCAGCAGTTTATCAGGGTACGAGCAGTACTTC.